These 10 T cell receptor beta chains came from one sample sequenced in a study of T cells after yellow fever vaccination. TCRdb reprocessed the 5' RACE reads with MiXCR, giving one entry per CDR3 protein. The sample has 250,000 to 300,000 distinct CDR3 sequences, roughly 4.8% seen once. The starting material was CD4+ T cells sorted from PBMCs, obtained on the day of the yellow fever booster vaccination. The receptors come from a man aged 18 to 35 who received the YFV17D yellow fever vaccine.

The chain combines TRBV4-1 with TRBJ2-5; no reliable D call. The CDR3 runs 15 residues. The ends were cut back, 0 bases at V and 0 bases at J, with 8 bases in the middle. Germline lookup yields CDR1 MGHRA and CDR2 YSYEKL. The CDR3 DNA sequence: TGCGCCAGCAGCCAAGAATTGGCGAACCAAGAGACCCAGTACTTC. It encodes CASSQELANQETQYF.

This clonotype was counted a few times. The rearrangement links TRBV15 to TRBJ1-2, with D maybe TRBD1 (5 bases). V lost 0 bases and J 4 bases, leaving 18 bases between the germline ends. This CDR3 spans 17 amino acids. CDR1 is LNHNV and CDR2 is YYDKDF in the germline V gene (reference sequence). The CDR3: CATSRDRRGGFSYGYTF. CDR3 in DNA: TGTGCCACCAGCAGAGATCGTAGGGGTGGGTTTTCCTATGGCTACACCTTC.

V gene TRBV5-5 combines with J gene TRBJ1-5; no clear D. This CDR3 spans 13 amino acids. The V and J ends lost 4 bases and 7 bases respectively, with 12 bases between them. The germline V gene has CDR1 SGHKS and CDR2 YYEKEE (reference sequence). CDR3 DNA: TGTGCCAGCAGCCCCGGGTGGAACCAGCCCCAGCATTTT. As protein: CASSPGWNQPQHF.

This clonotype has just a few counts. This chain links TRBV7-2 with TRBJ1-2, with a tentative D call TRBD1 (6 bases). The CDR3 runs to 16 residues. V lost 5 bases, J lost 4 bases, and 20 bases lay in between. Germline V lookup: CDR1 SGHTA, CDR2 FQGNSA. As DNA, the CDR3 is TGTGCCAGCAGCCGCGGGGGGGCCCGGCCCTCCTATGGCTACACCTTC. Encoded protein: CASSRGGARPSYGYTF. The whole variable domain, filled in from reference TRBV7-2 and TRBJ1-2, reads GAGVSQSPSNKVTEKGKDVELRCDPISGHTALYWYRQSLGQGLEFLIYFQGNSAPDKSGLPSDRFSAERTGGSVSTLTIQRTQQEDSAVYLCASSRGGARPSYGYTFGSGTRLTVV.

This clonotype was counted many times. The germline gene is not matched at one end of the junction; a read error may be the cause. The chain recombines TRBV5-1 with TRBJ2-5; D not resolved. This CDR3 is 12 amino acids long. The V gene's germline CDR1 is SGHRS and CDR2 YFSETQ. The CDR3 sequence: CASSAVQETQYF. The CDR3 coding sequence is TGTGCCAGCAGCGCGGTCCAAGAGACCCAGTACTTC.

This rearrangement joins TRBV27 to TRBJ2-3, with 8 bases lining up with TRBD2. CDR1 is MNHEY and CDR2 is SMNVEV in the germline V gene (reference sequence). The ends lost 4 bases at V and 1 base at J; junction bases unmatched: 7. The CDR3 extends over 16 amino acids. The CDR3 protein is CASSSGGPGRTDTQYF. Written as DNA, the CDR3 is TGTGCCAGCAGTTCGGGGGGGCCCGGGCGCACAGATACGCAGTATTTT.

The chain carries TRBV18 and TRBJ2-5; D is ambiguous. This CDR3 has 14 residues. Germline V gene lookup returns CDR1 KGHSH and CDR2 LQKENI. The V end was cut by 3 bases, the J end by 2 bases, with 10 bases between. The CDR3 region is CASSPQLLQETQYF. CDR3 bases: TGTGCCAGCTCACCCCAACTACTACAAGAGACCCAGTACTTC.

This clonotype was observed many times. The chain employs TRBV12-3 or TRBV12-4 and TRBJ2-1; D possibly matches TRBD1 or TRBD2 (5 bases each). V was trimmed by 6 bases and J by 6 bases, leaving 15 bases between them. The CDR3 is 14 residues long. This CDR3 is CASSLGTGSNEQFF. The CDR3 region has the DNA TGTGCCAGCAGCCTCGGGACCGGCAGCAATGAGCAGTTCTTC.

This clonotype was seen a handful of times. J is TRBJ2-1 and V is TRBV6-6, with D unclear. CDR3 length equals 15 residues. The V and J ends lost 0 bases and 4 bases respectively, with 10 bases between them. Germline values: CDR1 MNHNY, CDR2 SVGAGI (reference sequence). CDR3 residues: CASSYSRLGYNEQFF. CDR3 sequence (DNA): TGTGCCAGCAGTTACTCGAGATTAGGTTACAATGAGCAGTTCTTC.

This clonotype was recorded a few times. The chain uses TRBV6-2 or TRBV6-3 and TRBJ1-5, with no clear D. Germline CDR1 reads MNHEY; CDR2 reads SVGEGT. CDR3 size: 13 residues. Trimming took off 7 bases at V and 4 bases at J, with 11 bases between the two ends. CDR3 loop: CASIGLPNQPQHF. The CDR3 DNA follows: TGTGCCAGCATCGGGCTCCCAAATCAGCCCCAGCATTTT.